The 24 T cell receptor beta chains reported below all come from one sample, sequenced in a study of blood T cells in healthy people across ages. It was with a sample-barcoded 5' primer and a J-beta primer mix that a second PCR of roughly 7 to 12 cycles was run. TCRdb recomputed calls from the 5' RACE reads with MiXCR, one row per CDR3 protein. The sample holds 1.2 million to 1.5 million distinct CDR3 sequences, roughly 40% seen once. Sequenced input: blood. These TCRs come from a woman younger than 30 in good health.

The CDR3 DNA follows: TGTGCCAGCAGTTACGGGACAGGGGAGAACACTGAAGCTTTCTTT. It codes for CASSYGTGENTEAFF. The genes are TRBV6-2 or TRBV6-3 and TRBJ1-1, with 10 bases lining up with TRBD1. The junction had 1 base not matched to a gene; V was cut back by 2 bases and J by 1 base. Germline CDR1 is MNHEY and CDR2 is SVGEGT. The CDR3 spans 15 residues.

This clonotype has only a few counts. CDR3 coding DNA: TGCGCCAGCAGCCATTCCGGGACTAGCTACACCGGGGAGCTGTTTTTT. Translated: CASSHSGTSYTGELFF. The chain recombines TRBV4-1 with TRBJ2-2, with 9 bases fitting TRBD2. The CDR3 runs to 16 residues. Germline CDR1 reads MGHRA; CDR2 reads YSYEKL. V gave up 3 bases and J gave up 3 bases; unmatched junction bases: 5.

V is TRBV11-2 and J is TRBJ2-7, with unresolved D. Germline-derived CDR1 and CDR2 are SGHAT and FQNNGV. The CDR3 spans 15 residues. V dropped 4 bases and J dropped 2 bases, with 15 bases sitting between them. CDR3 nucleotide sequence: TGTGCCAGCAGCTACACAATTACCGGCGCCTACGAGCAGTACTTC. The encoded protein is CASSYTITGAYEQYF.

This chain links TRBV20-1 with TRBJ2-1, with 11 nucleotides matching TRBD2. Near its end, the DNA agrees better with TRBJ2-7, so the J call may be wrong. The CDR3 is 16 residues long. Looked up from germline, CDR1 is DFQATT and CDR2 is SNEGSKA (reference sequence). This CDR3 is CSARTSGTPSYNEQYF. The CDR3 DNA sequence: TGCAGTGCTAGGACTAGCGGGACCCCCTCCTACAATGAGCAGTACTTC.

The gene calls are TRBV7-6 and TRBJ2-7; 10 bases line up with TRBD2. The V gene end was trimmed by 2 bases and the J gene end by 1 base; junction bases not matched to a gene: 5. From germline, CDR1 is SGHVS and CDR2 FNYEAQ. This CDR3 comprises 16 residues. The CDR3 region is CASSLTATSGSYEQYF. The CDR3 nucleotides are TGTGCCAGCAGCTTAACCGCGACTAGCGGGTCCTACGAGCAGTACTTC.

The chain combines TRBV5-1 with TRBJ2-5; the match to TRBD2 covers 9 bases. V trimming: 1 base; J trimming: 2 bases; junction bases outside the gene matches: 12. Per the germline V gene, CDR1 is SGHRS and CDR2 is YFSETQ. The CDR3 consists of 18 residues. The CDR3 sequence: CASSLMASGIGGQETQYF. CDR3 nucleotide sequence: TGCGCCAGCAGCTTGATGGCTAGCGGGATCGGAGGACAAGAGACCCAGTACTTC. The variable domain in full, with the rest retrieved from reference TRBV5-1 and TRBJ2-5, is KAGVTQTPRYLIKTRGQQVTLSCSPISGHRSVSWYQQTPGQGLQFLFEYFSETQRNKGNFPGRFSGRQFSNSRSEMNVSTLELGDSALYLCASSLMASGIGGQETQYFGPGTRLLVL.

The rearrangement links TRBV3-1 to TRBJ2-1, with D perhaps matching TRBD2 (6 bases). Germline-derived CDR1 and CDR2 are LGHDT and YNNKEL (reference sequence). The CDR3 extends over 15 amino acids. V gave up 3 bases and J gave up 7 bases, with 16 bases separating them. The CDR3 nucleotides read TGTGCCAGCAGCCAGGGGGAGCGGGTCCGGAATGAGCAGTTCTTC. This encodes CASSQGERVRNEQFF.

V gene TRBV7-2 combines with J gene TRBJ1-5, with no clear D. V gave up 6 bases and J gave up 5 bases, with 5 bases separating them. Germline V gene lookup returns CDR1 SGHTA and CDR2 FQGNSA. The CDR3 sequence is 11 residues long. The CDR3 loop is CASSYHQPQHF. In DNA, the CDR3 is TGTGCCAGCAGTTATCATCAGCCCCAGCATTTT. Using reference TRBV7-2 and TRBJ1-5 for the parts outside the CDR3, the full variable domain is GAGVSQSPSNKVTEKGKDVELRCDPISGHTALYWYRQSLGQGLEFLIYFQGNSAPDKSGLPSDRFSAERTGGSVSTLTIQRTQQEDSAVYLCASSYHQPQHFGDGTRLSIL.

A few counts support this clonotype. CDR3 nucleotides: TGTGCCAGCAGCTTAGGGGGCGGACTGGAGACCCAGTACTTC. Its translation: CASSLGGGLETQYF. This chain links TRBV7-9 with TRBJ2-5; D might be TRBD1 or TRBD2, each matching 5 bases. Germline assignment: CDR1 SEHNR and CDR2 FQNEAQ (reference sequence). The V end was cut by 1 base, the J end by 5 bases, with 11 bases between. This CDR3 region has 14 residues.

This clonotype was recorded many times. The junction differs from germline at one of its ends, possibly a read error. The chain is built from TRBV10-1 and TRBJ2-7; perhaps TRBD2 as D (6 bases). The CDR3 has 13 amino acids. Germline CDR1 and CDR2: WNHNN and SYGVQD (reference sequence). The CDR3 spells CASSAGPSYEQYF. CDR3 bases: TGTGCCAGCAGCGCGGGGCCCTCCTACGAGCAGTACTTC.

This chain uses TRBV7-2 with TRBJ2-1; 10 bases are a match to TRBD2. CDR3 size: 20 residues. Trimming cost V 5 bases and J 3 bases; bases outside gene matches: 19. Germline CDR1 SGHTA, CDR2 FQGNSA. Here the CDR3 DNA reads TGTGCCAGCAGCCCCCGGGGTAGCGGGGGGTTGCCGGGAATCTACAATGAGCAGTTCTTC. It codes for CASSPRGSGGLPGIYNEQFF.

The chain carries TRBV14 and TRBJ2-3; maybe TRBD2 (6 bases). This CDR3 is built from 16 residues. CDR1 and CDR2 from the germline V gene are SGHDN and FVKESK. V was shortened by 4 bases and J by 3 bases, with 17 bases between the two germline ends. CDR3 coding DNA: TGTGCCAGCAGCCCGGGACTCGAACCTCTGACAGATACGCAGTATTTT. Encoded protein: CASSPGLEPLTDTQYF.

This clonotype was counted a few times. This chain links TRBV12-3 or TRBV12-4 with TRBJ2-7, with D unclear. CDR3 length equals 14 residues. The germline V and J ends were trimmed by 6 bases and 0 bases, with 12 bases remaining between them. This CDR3 reads CASRARQSSYEQYF. The CDR3 region has the DNA TGTGCCAGCAGGGCCCGTCAGTCCTCCTACGAGCAGTACTTC.

In DNA form, the CDR3 reads TGTGCCAGCAGACTCTCCTACAATGAGCAGTACTTC. Its translation is CASRLSYNEQYF. The chain uses TRBV12-3 or TRBV12-4 and TRBJ2-1; D call uncertain. The J call may be mistaken, given a closer DNA end match to TRBJ2-7. The CDR3 loop spans 12 amino acids.

This chain uses TRBV7-6 with TRBJ2-1; 9 bases match TRBD1. The DNA end favors TRBJ2-7, so the J call may be wrong. Germline V gives CDR1 SGHVS, CDR2 FNYEAQ. This CDR3 has 16 amino acids. CDR3 DNA: TGTGCCAGCAGCTCAAAACAGGGGGCCTCCTACAATGAGCAGTACTTC. Translation gives CASSSKQGASYNEQYF.

This clonotype has only a few counts. The rearrangement uses TRBV12-3 or TRBV12-4 and TRBJ2-2; D gene ambiguous. The CDR3 is made up of 15 amino acids. Trimming removed 1 base from V and 5 bases from J, with 11 bases in between. CDR3 protein: CASSLVGPRTGELFF. Here the CDR3 DNA reads TGTGCCAGCAGTTTAGTCGGGCCCCGTACCGGGGAGCTGTTTTTT.

This clonotype was counted a few times. The J gene is TRBJ2-7, the V gene TRBV20-1; no reliable D call. Deletions cut 5 bases from V and 6 bases from J, with 8 bases between. The CDR3 extends over 10 amino acids. The germline gives CDR1 DFQATT, CDR2 SNEGSKA (reference sequence). CDR3 bases: TGCAGTGCTCTAGACTCCGAGCAGTACTTC. Translated: CSALDSEQYF.

This chain connects TRBV5-1 to TRBJ2-2; D may be TRBD2 (5 bases). The CDR3 is 16 amino acids. Germline V gene data show CDR1 as SGHRS and CDR2 as YFSETQ. Trimming stripped 0 bases from V and 4 bases from J, with 13 bases between. CDR3 DNA: TGCGCCAGCAGCTTGGCCGATGACTACACCACCGGGGAGCTGTTTTTT. Translating it yields CASSLADDYTTGELFF. Variable domain in full (rest from reference TRBV5-1 and TRBJ2-2): KAGVTQTPRYLIKTRGQQVTLSCSPISGHRSVSWYQQTPGQGLQFLFEYFSETQRNKGNFPGRFSGRQFSNSRSEMNVSTLELGDSALYLCASSLADDYTTGELFFGEGSRLTVL.

In this sample, this clonotype turned up a few times. V gene TRBV7-2 combines with J gene TRBJ2-7; TRBD2 matches 9 bases. Germline V gene data show CDR1 as SGHTA and CDR2 as FQGNSA. V shed 10 bases and J 1 base; nucleotides not matched to a gene: 11. CDR3 length: 15 residues. CDR3 coding DNA: TGTGCCACCTCGAGAGTCCTAGCGGGGTCCTACGAGCAGTACTTC. This codes for CATSRVLAGSYEQYF. The full variable domain, its missing parts supplied by reference TRBV7-2 and TRBJ2-7, is GAGVSQSPSNKVTEKGKDVELRCDPISGHTALYWYRQSLGQGLEFLIYFQGNSAPDKSGLPSDRFSAERTGGSVSTLTIQRTQQEDSAVYLCATSRVLAGSYEQYFGPGTRLTVT.

In its sample, this clonotype was seen a few times. The chain is built from TRBV2 and TRBJ2-3; 8 positions agree with TRBD2. Germline CDR1 reads SNHLY; CDR2 reads FYNNEI. V shed 2 bases and J 1 base; nucleotides not matched to a gene: 2. The CDR3 sequence is 15 residues long. The CDR3 region has the DNA TGTGCCAGCAGTGAACAGCGGGGGCGCACAGATACGCAGTATTTT. Amino acid sequence: CASSEQRGRTDTQYF.

This clonotype occurred many times. The chain is built from TRBV29-1 and TRBJ1-2; 7 positions agree with TRBD1. Germline-derived CDR1 and CDR2 are SQVTM and ANQGSEA. This CDR3 region has 16 residues. After removal of 4 bases from V and 3 bases from J, the junction contained 14 bases not matched to a gene. CDR3 protein: CSVGGVEGAPHYGYTF. The CDR3 DNA is TGCAGCGTTGGGGGAGTGGAGGGGGCTCCTCACTATGGCTACACCTTC.

This clonotype has only a few counts. This chain links TRBV29-1 with TRBJ2-5; D call uncertain. The CDR3 totals 14 residues. V was pared by 0 bases and J by 6 bases, with 14 bases between. Per germline, CDR1 SQVTM and CDR2 ANQGSEA. CDR3 in amino acids: CSVEDGPALKTQYF. CDR3 nucleotide sequence: TGCAGCGTTGAAGATGGACCAGCTTTAAAGACCCAGTACTTC.

The chain combines TRBV25-1 with TRBJ2-5; D is undetermined. The CDR3 runs 11 residues. V lost 8 bases to trimming and J lost 4 bases, with 8 bases between them. CDR1 and CDR2 from the germline V gene are MGHDK and SYGVNS. CDR3 nucleotides: TGTGCCAGCGCTAACGGAGAGACCCAGTACTTC. Its translation is CASANGETQYF. Combining the CDR3 with reference TRBV25-1 and TRBJ2-5 gives the whole variable domain EADIYQTPRYLVIGTGKKITLECSQTMGHDKMYWYQQDPGMELHLIHYSYGVNSTEKGDLSSESTVSRIRTEHFPLTLESARPSHTSQYLCASANGETQYFGPGTRLLVL.

The chain employs TRBV29-1 and TRBJ2-1, with 7 bases fitting TRBD1. The germline V gene encodes CDR1 SQVTM and CDR2 ANQGSEA. J lost 5 bases, V lost 0 bases, and 10 bases had no gene match. The CDR3 covers 16 residues. The CDR3 reads CSVEDRYRGYDNEQFF. In DNA, the CDR3 is TGCAGCGTTGAAGATAGGTACAGGGGATACGACAATGAGCAGTTCTTC.